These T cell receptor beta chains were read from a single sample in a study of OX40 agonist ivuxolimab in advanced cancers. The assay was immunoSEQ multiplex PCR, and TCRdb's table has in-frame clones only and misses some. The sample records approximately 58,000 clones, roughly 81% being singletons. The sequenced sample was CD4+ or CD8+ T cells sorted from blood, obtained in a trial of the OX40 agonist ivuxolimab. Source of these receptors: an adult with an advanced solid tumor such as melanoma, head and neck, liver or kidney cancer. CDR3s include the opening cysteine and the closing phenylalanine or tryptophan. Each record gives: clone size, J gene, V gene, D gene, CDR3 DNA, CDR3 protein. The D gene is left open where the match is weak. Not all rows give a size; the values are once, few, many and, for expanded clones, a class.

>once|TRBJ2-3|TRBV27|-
TGTGCCAGCAGCCCCGAGGGAGATACGCAGTATTTT
CASSPEGDTQYF
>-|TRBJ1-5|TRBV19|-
TGTGCCAGTAGTTCCCGGGACGGATACAATCAGCCCCAGCATTTT
CASSSRDGYNQPQHF
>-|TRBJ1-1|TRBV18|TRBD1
TGTGCCAGCTCACCCCAGGGGGCGAGCACTGAAGCTTTCTTT
CASSPQGASTEAFF
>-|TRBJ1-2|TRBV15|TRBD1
TGTGCCACCAGCAGAGATAAAGAGCCCGGGACAGGGAGTACCTTC
CATSRDKEPGTGSTF
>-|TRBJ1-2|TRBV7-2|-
TGTGCCAGCAGCTTTCTCCAAGGCCAGGGTTATGGCTACACCTTC
CASSFLQGQGYGYTF
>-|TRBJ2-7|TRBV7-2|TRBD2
TGTGCCAGCAGCTTAGGTGGGACTAGCGCCTACGAGCAGTACTTC
CASSLGGTSAYEQYF
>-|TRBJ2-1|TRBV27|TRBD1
TGTGCCAGCAGTGGGACGGAACAGGGGGCAGGGAATGAGCAGTTCTTC
CASSGTEQGAGNEQFF
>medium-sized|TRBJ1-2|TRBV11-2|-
TGTGCCAGCAGCTTAGACGTAGATTGGGGGCCCACCTTC
CASSLDVDWGPTF
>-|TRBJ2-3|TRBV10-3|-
TGTGCCATCAGTGAGTCGTATACGCAGTATTTT
CAISESYTQYF
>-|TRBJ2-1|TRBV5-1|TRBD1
TGCGCCAGCAGCCCAGCAGGGGGCGCTTGGAATGAGCAGTTCTTC
CASSPAGGAWNEQFF
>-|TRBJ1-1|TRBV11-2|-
TGTGCCAGCAGCACTGAGGACCGAAACACTGAAGCTTTCTTT
CASSTEDRNTEAFF
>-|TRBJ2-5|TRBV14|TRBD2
TGTGCCAGCAGCCGCTCTAGCGGGGGTGAGACCCAGTACTTC
CASSRSSGGETQYF
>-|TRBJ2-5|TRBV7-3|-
TGTGCCAGCAGCTTAACGCTTCAAGAGACCCAGTACTTC
CASSLTLQETQYF
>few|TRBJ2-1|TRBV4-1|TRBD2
TGCGCCAGCAGCCAAGATCGGACTAGCGGGTGGGATGAGCAGTTCTTC
CASSQDRTSGWDEQFF
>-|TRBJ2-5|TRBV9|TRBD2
TGTGCCAGCAGCCCAGCGGGGGGGCTCGGGGAGACCCAGTACTTC
CASSPAGGLGETQYF
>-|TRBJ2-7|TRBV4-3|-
TGCGCCAGCAGCCAAGATCCCCAGGGGGGGATCTCCTACGAGCAGTACTTC
CASSQDPQGGISYEQYF
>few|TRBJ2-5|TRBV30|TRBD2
TGTGCCTGGAGTGAGGGAGGGGTTGAGACCCAGTACTTC
CAWSEGGVETQYF
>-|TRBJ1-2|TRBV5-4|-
TGTGCCAGCAGCCTCGGGACGTCGTCGGGCTACACCTTC
CASSLGTSSGYTF